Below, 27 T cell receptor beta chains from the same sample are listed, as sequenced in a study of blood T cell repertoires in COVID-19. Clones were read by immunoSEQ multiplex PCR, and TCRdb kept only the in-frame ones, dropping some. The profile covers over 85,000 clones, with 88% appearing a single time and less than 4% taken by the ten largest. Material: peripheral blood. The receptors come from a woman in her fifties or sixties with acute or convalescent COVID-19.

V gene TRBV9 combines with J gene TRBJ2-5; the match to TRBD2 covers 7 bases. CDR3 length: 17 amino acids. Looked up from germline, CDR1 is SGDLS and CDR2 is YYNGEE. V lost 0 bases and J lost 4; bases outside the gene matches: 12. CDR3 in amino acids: CASSVAPPGGSIETQYF. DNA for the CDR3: TGTGCCAGCAGCGTAGCCCCTCCGGGCGGGAGCATAGAGACCCAGTACTTC.

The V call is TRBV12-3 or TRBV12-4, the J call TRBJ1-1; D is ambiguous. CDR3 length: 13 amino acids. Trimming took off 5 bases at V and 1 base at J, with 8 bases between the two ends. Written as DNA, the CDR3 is TGTGCCAGCAGTCTCACAGAGAACACTGAAGCTTTCTTT. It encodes CASSLTENTEAFF.

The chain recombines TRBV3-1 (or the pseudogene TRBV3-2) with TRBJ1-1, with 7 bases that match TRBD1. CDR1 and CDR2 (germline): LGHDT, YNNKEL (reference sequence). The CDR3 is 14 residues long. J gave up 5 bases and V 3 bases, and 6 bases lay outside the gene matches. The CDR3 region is CASSQGHRGTEAFF. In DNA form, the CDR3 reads TGTGCCAGCAGCCAGGGCCACAGGGGAACTGAAGCTTTCTTT.

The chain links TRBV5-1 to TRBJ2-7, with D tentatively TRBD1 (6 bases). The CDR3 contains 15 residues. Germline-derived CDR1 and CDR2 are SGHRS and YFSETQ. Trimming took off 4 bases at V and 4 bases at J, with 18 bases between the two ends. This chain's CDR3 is CASSRVAGANYEQYF. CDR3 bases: TGCGCCAGCAGCCGGGTGGCAGGGGCTAATTACGAGCAGTACTTC. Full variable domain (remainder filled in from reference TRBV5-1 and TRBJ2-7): KAGVTQTPRYLIKTRGQQVTLSCSPISGHRSVSWYQQTPGQGLQFLFEYFSETQRNKGNFPGRFSGRQFSNSRSEMNVSTLELGDSALYLCASSRVAGANYEQYFGPGTRLTVT.

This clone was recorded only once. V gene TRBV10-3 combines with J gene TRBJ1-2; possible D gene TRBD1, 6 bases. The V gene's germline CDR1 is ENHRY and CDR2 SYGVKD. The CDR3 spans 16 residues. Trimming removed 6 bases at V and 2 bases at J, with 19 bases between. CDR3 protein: CAIRTQVSGTNYGYTF. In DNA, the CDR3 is TGTGCCATCAGGACTCAGGTCTCCGGGACAAACTATGGCTACACCTTC.

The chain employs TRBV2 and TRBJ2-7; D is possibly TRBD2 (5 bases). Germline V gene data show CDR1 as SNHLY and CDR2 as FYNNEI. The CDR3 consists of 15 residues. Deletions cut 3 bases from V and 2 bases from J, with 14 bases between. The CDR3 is CASSEEALLTYEQYF. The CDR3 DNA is TGTGCCAGCAGTGAGGAGGCGCTTTTGACCTACGAGCAGTACTTC.

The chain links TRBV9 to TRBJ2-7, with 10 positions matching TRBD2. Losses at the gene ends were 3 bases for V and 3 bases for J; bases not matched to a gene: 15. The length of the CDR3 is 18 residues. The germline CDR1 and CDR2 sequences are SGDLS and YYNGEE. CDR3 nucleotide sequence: TGTGCCAGCAGCGGATCTAGCGGGAGCCCCACTCTTGTCTACGAGCAGTACTTC. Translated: CASSGSSGSPTLVYEQYF.

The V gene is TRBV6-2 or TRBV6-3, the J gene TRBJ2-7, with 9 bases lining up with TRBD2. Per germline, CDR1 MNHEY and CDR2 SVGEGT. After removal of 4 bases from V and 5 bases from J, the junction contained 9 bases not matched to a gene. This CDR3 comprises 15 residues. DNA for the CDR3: TGTGCCAGCAGTTCCCGGGGTAGCGGGAGAGACGAGCAGTACTTC. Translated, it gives CASSSRGSGRDEQYF.

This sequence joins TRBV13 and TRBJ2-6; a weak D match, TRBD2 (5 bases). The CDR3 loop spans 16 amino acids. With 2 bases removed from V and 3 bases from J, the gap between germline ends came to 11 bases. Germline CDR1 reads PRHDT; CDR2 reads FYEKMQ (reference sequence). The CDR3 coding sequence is TGTGCCAGCAGCTTAACGGGATCAAGTGGGGCCAACGTCCTGACTTTC. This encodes CASSLTGSSGANVLTF.

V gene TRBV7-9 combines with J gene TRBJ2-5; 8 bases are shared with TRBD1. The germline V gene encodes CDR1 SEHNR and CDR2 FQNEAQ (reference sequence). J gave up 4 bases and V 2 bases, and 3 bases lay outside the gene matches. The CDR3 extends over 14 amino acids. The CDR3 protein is CASSLFQGAETQYF. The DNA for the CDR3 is TGTGCCAGCAGCTTATTTCAGGGGGCAGAGACCCAGTACTTC.

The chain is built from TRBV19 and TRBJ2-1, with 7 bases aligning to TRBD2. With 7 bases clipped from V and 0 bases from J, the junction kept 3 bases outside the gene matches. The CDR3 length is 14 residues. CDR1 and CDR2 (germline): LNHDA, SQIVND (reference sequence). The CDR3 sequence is CASTREGSYNEQFF. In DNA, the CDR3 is TGTGCCAGTACCAGGGAGGGCTCCTACAATGAGCAGTTCTTC.

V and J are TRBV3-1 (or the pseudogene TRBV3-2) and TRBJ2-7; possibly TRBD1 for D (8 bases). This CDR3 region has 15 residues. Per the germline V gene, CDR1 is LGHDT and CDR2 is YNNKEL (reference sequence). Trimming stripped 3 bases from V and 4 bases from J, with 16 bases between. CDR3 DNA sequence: TGTGCCAGCAGCCAGTTATACAGGGGGGGTTACGAGCAGTACTTC. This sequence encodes CASSQLYRGGYEQYF.

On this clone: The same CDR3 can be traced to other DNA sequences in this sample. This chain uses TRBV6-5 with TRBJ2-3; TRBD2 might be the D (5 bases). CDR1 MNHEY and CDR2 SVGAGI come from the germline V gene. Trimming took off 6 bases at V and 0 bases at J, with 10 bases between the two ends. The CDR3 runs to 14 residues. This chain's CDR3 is CASRVGLSTDTQYF. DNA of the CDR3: TGTGCCAGCAGGGTCGGACTGAGCACAGATACGCAGTATTTT.

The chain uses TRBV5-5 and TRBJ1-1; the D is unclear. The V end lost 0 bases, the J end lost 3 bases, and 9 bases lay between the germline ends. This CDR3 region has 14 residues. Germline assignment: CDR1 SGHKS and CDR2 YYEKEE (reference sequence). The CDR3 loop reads CASSLGWGDTEAFF. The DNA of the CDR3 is TGTGCCAGCAGCTTGGGATGGGGAGACACTGAAGCTTTCTTT.

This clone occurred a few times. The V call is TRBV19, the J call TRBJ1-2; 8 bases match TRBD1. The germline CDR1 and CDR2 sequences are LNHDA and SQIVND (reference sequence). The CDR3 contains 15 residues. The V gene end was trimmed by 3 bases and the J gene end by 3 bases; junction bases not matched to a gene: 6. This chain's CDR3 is CASSMDRVEDYGYTF. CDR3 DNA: TGTGCCAGTAGTATGGACAGGGTTGAAGACTATGGCTACACCTTC.

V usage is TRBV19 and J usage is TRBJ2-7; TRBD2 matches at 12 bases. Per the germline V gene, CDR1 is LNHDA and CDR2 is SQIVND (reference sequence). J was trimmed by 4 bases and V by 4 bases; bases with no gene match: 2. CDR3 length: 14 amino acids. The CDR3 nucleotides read TGTGCCAGTAGTACGACTAGCGGGAGTTACGAGCAGTACTTC. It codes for CASSTTSGSYEQYF. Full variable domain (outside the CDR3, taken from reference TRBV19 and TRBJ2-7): DGGITQSPKYLFRKEGQNVTLSCEQNLNHDAMYWYRQDPGQGLRLIYYSQIVNDFQKGDIAEGYSVSREKKESFPLTVTSAQKNPTAFYLCASSTTSGSYEQYFGPGTRLTVT.

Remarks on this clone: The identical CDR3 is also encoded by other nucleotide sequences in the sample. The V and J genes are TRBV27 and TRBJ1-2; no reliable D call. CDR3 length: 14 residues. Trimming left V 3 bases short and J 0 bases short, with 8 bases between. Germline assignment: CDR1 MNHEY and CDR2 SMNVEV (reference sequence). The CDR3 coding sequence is TGTGCCAGCAGTTTTAAGGGAGCTAACTATGGCTACACCTTC. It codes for CASSFKGANYGYTF.

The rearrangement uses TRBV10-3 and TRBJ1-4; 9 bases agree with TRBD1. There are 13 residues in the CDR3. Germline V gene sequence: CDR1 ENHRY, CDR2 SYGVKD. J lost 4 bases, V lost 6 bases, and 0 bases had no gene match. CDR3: CAIRGQGNEKLFF. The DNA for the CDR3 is TGTGCCATCAGGGGACAGGGTAATGAAAAACTGTTTTTT.

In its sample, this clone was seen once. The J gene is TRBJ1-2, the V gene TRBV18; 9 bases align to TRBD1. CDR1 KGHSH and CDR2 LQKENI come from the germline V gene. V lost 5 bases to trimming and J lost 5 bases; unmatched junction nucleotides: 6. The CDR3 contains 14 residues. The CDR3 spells CASSTLQGAYGYTF. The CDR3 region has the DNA TGTGCCAGCTCAACATTACAGGGGGCTTATGGCTACACCTTC. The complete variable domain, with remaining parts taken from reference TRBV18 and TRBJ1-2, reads NAGVMQNPRHLVRRRGQEARLRCSPMKGHSHVYWYRQLPEEGLKFMVYLQKENIIDESGMPKERFSAEFPKEGPSILRIQQVVRGDSAAYFCASSTLQGAYGYTFGSGTRLTVV.

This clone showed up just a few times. This chain's CDR3 is CASSPRRGGPYEQYF. Written as DNA, the CDR3 is TGTGCCAGCAGCCCACGACGGGGGGGCCCCTACGAGCAGTACTTC. The J gene is TRBJ2-7, the V gene TRBV5-8, with 8 bases fitting TRBD2. From germline, CDR1 is SGHTS and CDR2 YDEGEE. J was trimmed by 2 bases and V by 4 bases; bases with no gene match: 8. The CDR3 is made up of 15 amino acids.

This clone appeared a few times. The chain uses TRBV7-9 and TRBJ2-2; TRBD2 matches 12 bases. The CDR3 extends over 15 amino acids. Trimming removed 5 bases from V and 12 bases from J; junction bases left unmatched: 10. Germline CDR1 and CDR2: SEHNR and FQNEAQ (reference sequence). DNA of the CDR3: TGTGCCAGCAGCACGGCGTGGACTAGCGGGGCTCAGCTGTTTTTT. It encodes CASSTAWTSGAQLFF.

The CDR3 region has the DNA TGTGCCAGTAGTATAGATGGAGCGGGCGAGTACAATGAGCAGTTCTTC. Translation: CASSIDGAGEYNEQFF. J is TRBJ2-1 and V is TRBV19; possibly TRBD2 for D (6 bases). The CDR3 has 16 amino acids. Germline CDR1 reads LNHDA; CDR2 reads SQIVND (reference sequence). V lost 0 bases and J lost 4, with 13 bases in between.

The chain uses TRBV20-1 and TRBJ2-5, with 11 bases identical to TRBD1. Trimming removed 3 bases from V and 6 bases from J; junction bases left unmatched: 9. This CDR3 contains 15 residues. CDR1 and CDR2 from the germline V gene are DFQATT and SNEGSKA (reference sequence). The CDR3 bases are TGCAGTGCTAGTGATCGGGACAGGGGGACCAAGACCCAGTACTTC. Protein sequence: CSASDRDRGTKTQYF.

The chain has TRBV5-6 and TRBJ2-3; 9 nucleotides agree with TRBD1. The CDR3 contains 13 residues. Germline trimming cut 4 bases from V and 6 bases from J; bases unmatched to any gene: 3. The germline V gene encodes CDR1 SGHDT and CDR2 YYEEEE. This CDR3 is CASSRDRADTQYF. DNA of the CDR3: TGTGCCAGCAGCAGGGACAGGGCGGATACGCAGTATTTT.

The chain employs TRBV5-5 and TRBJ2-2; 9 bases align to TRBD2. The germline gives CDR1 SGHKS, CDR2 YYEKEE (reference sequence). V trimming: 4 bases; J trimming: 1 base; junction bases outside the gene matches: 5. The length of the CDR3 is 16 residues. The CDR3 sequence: CASSVPSGMNTGELFF. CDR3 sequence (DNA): TGTGCCAGCAGCGTCCCTAGCGGGATGAACACCGGGGAGCTGTTTTTT.

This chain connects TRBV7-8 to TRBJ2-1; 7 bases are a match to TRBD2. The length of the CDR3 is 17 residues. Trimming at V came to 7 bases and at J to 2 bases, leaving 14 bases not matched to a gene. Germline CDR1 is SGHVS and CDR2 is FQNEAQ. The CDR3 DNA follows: TGTGCCAGCATCCAAAGCCAACGGGAGGCAACCTACAATGAGCAGTTCTTC. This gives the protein CASIQSQREATYNEQFF.

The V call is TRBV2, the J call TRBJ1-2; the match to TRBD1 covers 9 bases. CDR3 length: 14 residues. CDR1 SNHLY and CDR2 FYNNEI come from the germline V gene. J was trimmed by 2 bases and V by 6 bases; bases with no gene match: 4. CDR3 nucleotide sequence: TGTGCCAGCAGGGGGGACAGGGCCAACTATGGCTACACCTTC. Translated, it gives CASRGDRANYGYTF. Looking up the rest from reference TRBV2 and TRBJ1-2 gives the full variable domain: EPEVTQTPSHQVTQMGQEVILRCVPISNHLYFYWYRQILGQKVEFLVSFYNNEISEKSEIFDDQFSVERPDGSNFTLKIRSTKLEDSAMYFCASRGDRANYGYTFGSGTRLTVV.